One sample yielded the 25 T cell receptor beta chains listed below, sequenced in a study of post-analysis software for immune sequencing data. Study outcomes and limitations: TRBV5-6, TRBV5-1 and TRBV20-1 belonged to a set of a few TRBV segments that were more frequent in patients than controls.

These receptors' antigens are unknown. Each TCR beta cDNA library carried unique molecular identifiers. TCRdb re-derived calls from the PCR reads in MiXCR, one entry per CDR3 protein. The data contain about 770,000 distinct CDR3 sequences, more than 45% of them singletons. The sequencing input was blood. These receptor sequences come from a girl between 10 and 17 years old with multiple sclerosis.

The rearrangement links TRBV6-1 to TRBJ2-3, with unresolved D. CDR1 and CDR2 from the germline V gene are MNHNS and SASEGT. Trimming left V 5 bases short and J 1 base short, with 25 bases between. The CDR3 length is 19 residues. CDR3 DNA: TGTGCCAGCAGTCCCCGGCGATCGTTGGTGTTAGTGGGCACAGATACGCAGTATTTT. This gives the protein CASSPRRSLVLVGTDTQYF.

This sequence joins TRBV3-1 and TRBJ2-4; D is perhaps TRBD2 (5 bases). The J call may be incorrect, as the DNA end agrees better with TRBJ2-7. Germline lookup yields CDR1 LGHDT and CDR2 YNNKEL (reference sequence). CDR3 length equals 14 residues. The CDR3 protein is CASSQDPGVGEQYF. DNA for the CDR3: TGTGCCAGCAGCCAAGATCCCGGGGTCGGCGAGCAGTACTTC.

The rearrangement uses TRBV7-9 and TRBJ1-1, with 7 bases that match TRBD1. The germline CDR1 and CDR2 sequences are SEHNR and FQNEAQ (reference sequence). V lost 1 base, J lost 3 bases, and 8 bases stayed unmatched. The CDR3 has 16 residues. CDR3 residues: CASSLGRGLEDTEAFF. The CDR3 nucleotides are TGTGCCAGCAGCTTAGGAAGGGGGCTAGAGGACACTGAAGCTTTCTTT.

This clonotype showed up just once. CDR3 sequence: CASKGLRGDYGYTF. In nucleotides, the CDR3 is TGTGCCAGTAAGGGACTGAGGGGGGACTATGGCTACACCTTC. The chain employs TRBV19 and TRBJ1-2, with D possibly being TRBD1 (6 bases). V lost 7 bases to trimming and J lost 3 bases, with 15 bases between them. The CDR3 covers 14 residues. Germline CDR1 and CDR2: LNHDA and SQIVND (reference sequence).

There are a few counts of this clonotype. The chain combines TRBV7-9 with TRBJ2-1; D is undetermined. The CDR3 loop spans 15 amino acids. Trimming left V 1 base short and J 5 bases short, with 12 bases between. CDR1 is SEHNR, CDR2 FQNEAQ, per germline (reference sequence). CDR3 bases: TGTGCCAGCAGCTTAGTGCTGAGTGTTCACAATGAGCAGTTCTTC. Amino acids: CASSLVLSVHNEQFF.

The V gene is TRBV29-1, the J gene TRBJ1-2; a possible D gene is TRBD1 (5 bases). V lost 2 bases, J lost 5 bases, and 12 bases lay in between. The CDR3 is 13 amino acids. The germline V gene encodes CDR1 SQVTM and CDR2 ANQGSEA. The CDR3 here is CSVEPLGAYGYTF. The CDR3 bases are TGCAGCGTTGAACCCTTAGGGGCATATGGCTACACCTTC.

The gene calls are TRBV12-3 or TRBV12-4 and TRBJ1-2; no clear D. Trimming stripped 6 bases from V and 0 bases from J, with 11 bases between. This CDR3 spans 14 amino acids. This CDR3 is CASSPTTTNYGYTF. The CDR3 region has the DNA TGTGCCAGCAGCCCGACGACAACTAACTATGGCTACACCTTC.

This clonotype has just a few counts. A read error may produce the germline difference seen at one junction end. The chain carries TRBV3-1 and TRBJ1-5; D not resolved. Germline CDR1 and CDR2: LGHDT and YNNKEL (reference sequence). The CDR3 has 13 residues. CDR3 sequence: CASSEEPRQPQHF. CDR3 in DNA: TGTGCCAGCAGCGAAGAACCCCGTCAGCCCCAGCATTTT.

This clonotype was seen only a few times. CDR3 sequence reads: CATSTFLRTDYEQYF. DNA for the CDR3: TGTGCCACCAGCACCTTCCTCCGGACAGACTACGAGCAGTACTTC. The chain combines TRBV15 with TRBJ2-7, with D possibly matching TRBD1 (6 bases). V lost 4 bases and J lost 3, with 16 bases in between. This CDR3 comprises 15 residues. Germline V CDR1 and CDR2: LNHNV, YYDKDF (reference sequence).

The chain couples TRBV2 to TRBJ2-3; possibly TRBD2 for D (6 bases). The V gene's germline CDR1 is SNHLY and CDR2 FYNNEI. This CDR3 comprises 12 residues. The CDR3 nucleotides are TGTGCTGCGCGGGATCTGATGAGCACGCAGTATTTT. It yields the protein CAARDLMSTQYF.

This clonotype was recorded many times. A read error may explain this, as a much larger clone is one base away. The J gene is TRBJ2-6, the V gene TRBV29-1, with D tentatively TRBD1 or TRBD2 (6 bases each). The CDR3 extends over 11 amino acids. CDR1 is SQVTM and CDR2 is ANQGSEA in the germline V gene. The CDR3 bases are TGCAGCGCCTGGGGGGCCAACGTCCGGACTTTC. Translated: CSAWGANVRTF.

The chain employs TRBV3-1 and TRBJ1-2; D is ambiguous. The CDR3 sequence is 15 residues long. V lost 1 base and J lost 4, with 13 bases in between. Germline assignment: CDR1 LGHDT and CDR2 YNNKEL (reference sequence). The DNA for the CDR3 is TGTGCCAGCAGCCAAGTTAGGTCTTTGAGCTATGGCTACACCTTC. This encodes CASSQVRSLSYGYTF.

This clonotype came up a few times. The chain is built from TRBV6-5 and TRBJ2-7, with 8 bases fitting TRBD1. V lost 10 bases to trimming and J lost 4 bases; unmatched junction nucleotides: 6. Germline V gives CDR1 MNHEY, CDR2 SVGAGI. The CDR3 is 12 amino acids. CDR3 amino acids: CATKDRDYEQYF. CDR3 sequence (DNA): TGTGCCACTAAGGACAGGGATTACGAGCAGTACTTC.

This rearrangement joins TRBV3-1 to TRBJ2-1, with 7 bases fitting TRBD2. This CDR3 is built from 20 residues. V shed 0 bases and J 2 bases; nucleotides not matched to a gene: 16. The germline V gene encodes CDR1 LGHDT and CDR2 YNNKEL (reference sequence). CDR3 sequence reads: CASSQDPTSWGQVAYNEQFF. CDR3 DNA sequence: TGTGCCAGCAGCCAAGACCCGACTAGCTGGGGCCAAGTGGCCTACAATGAGCAGTTCTTC.

There are many counts of this clonotype. The V and J genes are TRBV20-1 and TRBJ2-3; TRBD2 aligns across 12 bases. This CDR3 is built from 14 residues. The germline gives CDR1 DFQATT, CDR2 SNEGSKA (reference sequence). The CDR3 DNA reads TGCAGCCAGACTAGCGGGAGTGCAACAGATACGCAGTATTTT. Translated: CSQTSGSATDTQYF.

This clonotype has just a few counts. The chain links TRBV5-1 to TRBJ2-3; TRBD2 might be the D (6 bases). The CDR3 loop spans 15 amino acids. Between the trimmed V and J ends, which lost 1 base and 3 bases, there was a span of 12 bases. Germline-derived CDR1 and CDR2 are SGHRS and YFSETQ. The CDR3 is CASSLRDLGTDTQYF. CDR3 bases: TGCGCCAGCAGCTTGCGGGACTTAGGGACAGATACGCAGTATTTT. Supplemented by reference TRBV5-1 and TRBJ2-3, the full variable domain reads KAGVTQTPRYLIKTRGQQVTLSCSPISGHRSVSWYQQTPGQGLQFLFEYFSETQRNKGNFPGRFSGRQFSNSRSEMNVSTLELGDSALYLCASSLRDLGTDTQYFGPGTRLTVL.

This clonotype was seen only a few times. The chain uses TRBV12-3 or TRBV12-4 and TRBJ1-1, with D perhaps matching TRBD1 (5 bases). The CDR3 loop spans 13 amino acids. V lost 1 base and J 7 bases, leaving 10 bases between the germline ends. The CDR3 reads CASSLDGTHEAFF. CDR3 bases: TGTGCCAGCAGTTTAGATGGGACCCATGAAGCTTTCTTT.

This clonotype came up a few times. The rearrangement links TRBV12-3 or TRBV12-4 to TRBJ1-4, with a weak D call TRBD1 (6 bases). The ends were cut back, 3 bases at V and 8 bases at J, with 10 bases in the middle. CDR3 length: 13 residues. CDR3 sequence reads: CASSLGGEEKLFF. The CDR3 DNA is TGTGCCAGCAGTTTGGGGGGCGAGGAAAAACTGTTTTTT.

The gene calls are TRBV10-3 and TRBJ2-7, with 9 bases aligning to TRBD2. J was trimmed by 0 bases and V by 6 bases; bases with no gene match: 3. The CDR3 covers 14 residues. From germline, CDR1 is ENHRY and CDR2 SYGVKD. CDR3 nucleotides: TGTGCCATCAGCTTAGCGGGAGACTCCTACGAGCAGTACTTC. Its protein is CAISLAGDSYEQYF.

V is TRBV18 and J is TRBJ2-3; D is perhaps TRBD2 (5 bases). Germline V CDR1 and CDR2: KGHSH, LQKENI. The V gene lost 0 bases and the J gene lost 2 bases, with 12 bases spanning the gap. The CDR3 runs 16 residues. Here the CDR3 reads CASSPPITRNTDTQYF. CDR3 nucleotides: TGTGCCAGCTCACCACCCATCACTAGGAACACAGATACGCAGTATTTT.

V usage is TRBV15 and J usage is TRBJ2-3; D is uncertain. Trimming took 0 bases from V and 2 from J, leaving 12 bases between them. The CDR3 length is 16 residues. Germline loops: CDR1 LNHNV, CDR2 YYDKDF (reference sequence). CDR3 residues: CATSRDLRFATDTQYF. For the CDR3, the DNA is TGTGCCACCAGCAGAGATTTGAGGTTCGCCACAGATACGCAGTATTTT.

The CDR3: CASSQEWLAEPRHEQFF. In nucleotides, the CDR3 is TGCGCCAGCAGCCAAGAGTGGCTAGCGGAGCCTCGCCATGAGCAGTTCTTC. The chain recombines TRBV4-3 with TRBJ2-1; 7 bases fit TRBD2. This CDR3 has 17 residues. Germline V lookup: CDR1 LGHNA, CDR2 YSLEER. The junction had 13 bases not matched to a gene; V was cut back by 0 bases and J by 8 bases.

The V gene is TRBV11-2, the J gene TRBJ2-1, with TRBD2 matching over 8 bases. Germline lookup yields CDR1 SGHAT and CDR2 FQNNGV. The CDR3 length is 14 residues. The trim removed 1 base at V and 8 bases at J, leaving 4 bases unmatched. The CDR3 sequence: CASSLGGTRHEQFF. CDR3 bases: TGTGCCAGCAGCTTAGGAGGGACTAGGCATGAGCAGTTCTTC.

This chain links TRBV12-3 or TRBV12-4 with TRBJ2-1; no clear D gene. Trimming stripped 6 bases from V and 0 bases from J, with 9 bases between. CDR3 length: 14 residues. CDR3 in DNA: TGTGCCAGCAGCCCAGACCCCTCCTACAATGAGCAGTTCTTC. As protein: CASSPDPSYNEQFF.

The sample holds one count of this clonotype. The V call is TRBV7-3, the J call TRBJ2-1; 8 bases align to TRBD2. Germline V gene lookup returns CDR1 SGHTA and CDR2 FQGTGA. The CDR3 totals 16 residues. Losses at the gene ends were 1 base for V and 9 bases for J; bases not matched to a gene: 11. CDR3 in amino acids: CASSLRAGGQFGEQFF. The CDR3 bases are TGTGCCAGCAGCTTAAGGGCGGGAGGACAATTTGGTGAGCAGTTCTTC. Drawing the rest from reference TRBV7-3 and TRBJ2-1, the complete variable domain is GAGVSQTPSNKVTEKGKYVELRCDPISGHTALYWYRQSLGQGPEFLIYFQGTGAADDSGLPNDRFFAVRPEGSVSTLKIQRTERGDSAVYLCASSLRAGGQFGEQFFGPGTRLTVL.